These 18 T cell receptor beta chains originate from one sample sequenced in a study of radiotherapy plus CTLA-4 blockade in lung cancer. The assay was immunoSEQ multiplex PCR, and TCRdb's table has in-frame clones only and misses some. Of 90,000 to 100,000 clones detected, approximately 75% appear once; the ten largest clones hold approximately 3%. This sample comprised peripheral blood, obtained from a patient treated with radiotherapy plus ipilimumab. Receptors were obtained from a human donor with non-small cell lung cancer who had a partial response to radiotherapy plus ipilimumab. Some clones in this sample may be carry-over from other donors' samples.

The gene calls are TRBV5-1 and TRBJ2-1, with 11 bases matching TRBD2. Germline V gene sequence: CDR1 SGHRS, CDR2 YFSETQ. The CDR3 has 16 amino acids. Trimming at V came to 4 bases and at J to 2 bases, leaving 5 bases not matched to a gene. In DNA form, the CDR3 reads TGCGCCAGCAGCATTCTAGCGGGAGGACCCTACAATGAGCAGTTCTTC. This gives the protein CASSILAGGPYNEQFF.

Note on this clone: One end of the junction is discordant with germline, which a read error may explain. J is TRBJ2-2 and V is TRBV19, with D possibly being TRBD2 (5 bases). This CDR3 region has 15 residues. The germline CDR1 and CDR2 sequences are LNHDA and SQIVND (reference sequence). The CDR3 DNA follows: TGTGCCAGTAGTAAAGCCGACGGGAACACCGAGGAGCTGTTTTTT. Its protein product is CASSKADGNTEELFF.

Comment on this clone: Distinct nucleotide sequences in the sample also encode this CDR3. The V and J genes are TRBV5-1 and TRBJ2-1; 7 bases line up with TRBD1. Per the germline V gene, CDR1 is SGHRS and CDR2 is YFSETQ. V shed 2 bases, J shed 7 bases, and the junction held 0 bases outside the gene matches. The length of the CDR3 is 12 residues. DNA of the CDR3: TGCGCCAGCAGCTTACAGGGGAATGAGCAGTTCTTC. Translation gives CASSLQGNEQFF. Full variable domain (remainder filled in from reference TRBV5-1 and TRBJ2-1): KAGVTQTPRYLIKTRGQQVTLSCSPISGHRSVSWYQQTPGQGLQFLFEYFSETQRNKGNFPGRFSGRQFSNSRSEMNVSTLELGDSALYLCASSLQGNEQFFGPGTRLTVL.

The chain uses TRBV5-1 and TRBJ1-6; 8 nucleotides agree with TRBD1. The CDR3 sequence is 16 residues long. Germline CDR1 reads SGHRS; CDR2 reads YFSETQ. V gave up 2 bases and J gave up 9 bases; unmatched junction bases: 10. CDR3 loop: CASSLTGGVGSSPLHF. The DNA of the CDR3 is TGCGCCAGCAGCTTAACAGGGGGTGTTGGAAGTTCACCCCTCCACTTT.

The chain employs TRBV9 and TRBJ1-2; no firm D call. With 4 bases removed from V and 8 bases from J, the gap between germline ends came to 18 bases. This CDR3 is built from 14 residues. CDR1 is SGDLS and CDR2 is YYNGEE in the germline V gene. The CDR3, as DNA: TGTGCCAGCAGCACCACGGAGGTCTCACGGGGCTACACCTTC. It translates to CASSTTEVSRGYTF.

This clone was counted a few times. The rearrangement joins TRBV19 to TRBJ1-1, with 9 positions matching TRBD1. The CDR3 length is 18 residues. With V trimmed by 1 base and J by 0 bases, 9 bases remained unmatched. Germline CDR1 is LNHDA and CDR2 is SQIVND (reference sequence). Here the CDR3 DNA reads TGTGCCAGTAGTATAGGCGACAGGGGGAGGCAACTGAACACTGAAGCTTTCTTT. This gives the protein CASSIGDRGRQLNTEAFF.

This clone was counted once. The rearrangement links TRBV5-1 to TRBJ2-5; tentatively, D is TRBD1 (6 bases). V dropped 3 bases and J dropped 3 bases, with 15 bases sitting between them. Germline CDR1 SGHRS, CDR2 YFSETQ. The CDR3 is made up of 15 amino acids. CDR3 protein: CASSSSHRVEETQYF. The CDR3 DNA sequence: TGCGCCAGCAGCTCAAGTCACAGGGTGGAAGAGACCCAGTACTTC.

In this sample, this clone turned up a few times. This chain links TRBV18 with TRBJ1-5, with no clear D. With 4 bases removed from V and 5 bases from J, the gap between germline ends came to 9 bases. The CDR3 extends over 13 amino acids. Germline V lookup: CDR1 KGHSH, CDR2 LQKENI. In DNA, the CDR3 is TGTGCCAGCTCACAGAGAGAGTATCAGCCCCAGCATTTT. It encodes CASSQREYQPQHF.

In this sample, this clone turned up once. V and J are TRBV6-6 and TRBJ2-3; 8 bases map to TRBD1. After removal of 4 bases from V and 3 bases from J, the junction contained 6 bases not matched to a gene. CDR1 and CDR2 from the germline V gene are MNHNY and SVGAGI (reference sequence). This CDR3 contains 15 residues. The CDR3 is CASSSTGDGTDTQYF. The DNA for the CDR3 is TGTGCCAGCAGTTCGACAGGGGATGGGACAGATACGCAGTATTTT.

As DNA, the CDR3 is TGCGCCAGCAGCTCCGACAGCTCTGGAAACACCATATATTTT. Amino acid sequence: CASSSDSSGNTIYF. The V call is TRBV5-1, the J call TRBJ1-3, with a possible D match to TRBD1 (5 bases). The CDR3 spans 14 residues. Germline loops: CDR1 SGHRS, CDR2 YFSETQ. With 3 bases removed from V and 0 bases from J, the gap between germline ends came to 7 bases.

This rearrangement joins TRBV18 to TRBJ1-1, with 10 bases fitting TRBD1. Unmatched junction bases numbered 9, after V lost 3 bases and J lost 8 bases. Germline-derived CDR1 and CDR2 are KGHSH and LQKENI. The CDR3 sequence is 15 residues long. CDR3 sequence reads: CASSPALTGGSEAFF. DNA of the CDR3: TGTGCCAGCTCACCCGCCCTGACAGGGGGCAGCGAAGCTTTCTTT. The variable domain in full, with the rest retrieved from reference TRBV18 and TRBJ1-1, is NAGVMQNPRHLVRRRGQEARLRCSPMKGHSHVYWYRQLPEEGLKFMVYLQKENIIDESGMPKERFSAEFPKEGPSILRIQQVVRGDSAAYFCASSPALTGGSEAFFGQGTRLTVV.

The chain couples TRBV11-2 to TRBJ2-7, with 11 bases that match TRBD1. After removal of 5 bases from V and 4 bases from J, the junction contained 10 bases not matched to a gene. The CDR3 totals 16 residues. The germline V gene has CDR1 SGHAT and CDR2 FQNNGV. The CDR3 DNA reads TGTGCCAGCAGCCCGCTGGGGGGACAGGGGGAATACGAGCAGTACTTC. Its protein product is CASSPLGGQGEYEQYF.

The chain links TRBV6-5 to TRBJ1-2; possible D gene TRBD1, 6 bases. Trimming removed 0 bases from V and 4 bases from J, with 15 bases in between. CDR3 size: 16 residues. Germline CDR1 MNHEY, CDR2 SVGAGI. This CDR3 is CASSYSTGGSGYGYTF. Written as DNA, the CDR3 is TGTGCCAGCAGTTACTCGACTGGGGGCTCGGGCTATGGCTACACCTTC.

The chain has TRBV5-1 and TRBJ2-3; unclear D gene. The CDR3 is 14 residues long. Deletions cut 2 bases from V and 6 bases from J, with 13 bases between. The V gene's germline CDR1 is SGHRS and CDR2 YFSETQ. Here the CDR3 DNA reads TGCGCCAGCAGCTTTGGCGGCCGGAGTGATACGCAGTATTTT. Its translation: CASSFGGRSDTQYF.

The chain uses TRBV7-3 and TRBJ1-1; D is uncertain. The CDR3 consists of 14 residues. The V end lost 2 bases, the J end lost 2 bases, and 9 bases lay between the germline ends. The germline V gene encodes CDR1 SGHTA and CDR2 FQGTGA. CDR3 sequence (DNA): TGTGCCAGCAGCTTATTACCGGGAAACACTGAAGCTTTCTTT. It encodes CASSLLPGNTEAFF.

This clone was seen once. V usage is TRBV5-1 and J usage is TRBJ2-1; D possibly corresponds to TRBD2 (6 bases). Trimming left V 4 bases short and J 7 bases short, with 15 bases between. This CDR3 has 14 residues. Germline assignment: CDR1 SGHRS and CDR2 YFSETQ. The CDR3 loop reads CASSTGTAQNEQFF. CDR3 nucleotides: TGCGCCAGCAGCACCGGGACTGCACAAAATGAGCAGTTCTTC.

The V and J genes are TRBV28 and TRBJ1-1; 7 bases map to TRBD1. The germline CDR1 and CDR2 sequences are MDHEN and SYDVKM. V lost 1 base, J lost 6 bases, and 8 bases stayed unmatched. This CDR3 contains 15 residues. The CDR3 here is CASSLYGGQGAEAFF. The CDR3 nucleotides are TGTGCCAGCAGTTTATACGGTGGGCAGGGGGCTGAAGCTTTCTTT.

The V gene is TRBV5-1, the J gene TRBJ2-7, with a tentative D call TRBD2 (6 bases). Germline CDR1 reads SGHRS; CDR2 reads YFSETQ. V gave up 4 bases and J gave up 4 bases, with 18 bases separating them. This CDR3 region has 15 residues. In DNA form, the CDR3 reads TGCGCCAGCAGCCACACTAGGTGGGAGGAGTACGAGCAGTACTTC. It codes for CASSHTRWEEYEQYF.